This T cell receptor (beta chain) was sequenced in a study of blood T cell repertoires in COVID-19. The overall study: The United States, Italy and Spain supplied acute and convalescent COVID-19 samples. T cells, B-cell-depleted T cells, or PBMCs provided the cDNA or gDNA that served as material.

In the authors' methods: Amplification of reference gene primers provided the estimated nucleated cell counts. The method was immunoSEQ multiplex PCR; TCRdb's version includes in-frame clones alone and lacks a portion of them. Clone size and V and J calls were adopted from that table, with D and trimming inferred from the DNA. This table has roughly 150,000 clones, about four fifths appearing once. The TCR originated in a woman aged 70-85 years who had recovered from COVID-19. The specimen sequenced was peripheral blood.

The CDR3 DNA reads TGTGCCAGCAGCCCCCGGCAGGGGCCCCCTCTGGAGCTGTTTTTT. Its translation: CASSPRQGPPLELFF. The chain employs TRBV3-1 (or the pseudogene TRBV3-2) and TRBJ2-2; a weak D match, TRBD1 (6 bases). This CDR3 is built from 15 residues. V was clipped by 4 bases and J by 10 bases, with 19 bases between them. Germline CDR1 and CDR2: LGHDT and YNNKEL (reference sequence).